This TCR beta chain was captured by sequencing in a study of blood T cell repertoires in COVID-19. Study background: Some COVID-19 samples were acute and others convalescent; all came from the United States, Italy and Spain. Nucleic acid was either cDNA or gDNA, and it came from T cells, B-cell-depleted T cells, or PBMCs.

The CDR3 is made up of 15 amino acids. The J segment lost 3 bases and the V segment lost 2 bases, leaving 1 base of the junction unmatched. Germline CDR1 MNHEY, CDR2 SVGEGT. Per the authors' pipeline: Using reference gene primer amplification, nucleated cell counts were estimated. Here immunoSEQ multiplex PCR was the method, and the copy in TCRdb shows in-frame clones only, minus some. The V and J calls and the clone size are those of that table, but D and trimming were determined from the DNA. The sample lists around 18,000 clones; 75% to 90% were seen once. Sequencing was done on a sample of peripheral blood. This TCR was sampled from a man aged 55 to 70 with active COVID-19. The V and J genes are TRBV6-2 or TRBV6-3 and TRBJ2-2; 9 nucleotides align to TRBD1. As DNA, the CDR3 is TGTGCCAGCAGTTACCGGGACAGGGACACCGGGGAGCTGTTTTTT. This translates into CASSYRDRDTGELFF.